A single sample is the source of the 32 T cell receptor beta chains below, sequenced in a study of blood T cell repertoires in COVID-19. Data came from immunoSEQ multiplex PCR; TCRdb stores just in-frame clones and leaves some out. The data contain a few hundred thousand clones, around 87% of them singletons. The sample taken for sequencing was PBMCs or T cells enriched from blood (not recorded which). The origin of the receptors is a man aged 35 to 55 in a cohort exposed to, infected with or recovered from COVID-19 (not recorded which).

The V and J genes are TRBV18 and TRBJ2-5, with 7 bases aligning to TRBD1. The junction had 6 bases not matched to a gene; V was cut back by 6 bases and J by 5 bases. Germline V gives CDR1 KGHSH, CDR2 LQKENI. The CDR3 sequence is 13 residues long. The DNA of the CDR3 is TGTGCCAGCTCTCTTGACAGGGTGGAGACCCAGTACTTC. Its protein product is CASSLDRVETQYF.

This chain uses TRBV7-9 with TRBJ2-3, with 8 bases matching TRBD1. Trimming cost V 5 bases and J 0 bases; bases outside gene matches: 7. Germline CDR1 SEHNR, CDR2 FQNEAQ (reference sequence). The CDR3 sequence is 16 residues long. The CDR3 reads CASSDSGGYSTDTQYF. Here the CDR3 DNA reads TGTGCCAGCAGCGATTCAGGGGGCTATAGCACAGATACGCAGTATTTT.

The V gene is TRBV6-5, the J gene TRBJ1-3; tentative D call: TRBD1 (5 bases). V was clipped by 8 bases and J by 0 bases, with 11 bases between them. The germline CDR1 and CDR2 sequences are MNHEY and SVGAGI. The CDR3 is 14 amino acids. DNA for the CDR3: TGTGCCAGCCCCCAGGGCCACTCTGGAAACACCATATATTTT. This translates into CASPQGHSGNTIYF.

The rearrangement joins TRBV6-5 to TRBJ1-1; no firm D call. The germline V gene has CDR1 MNHEY and CDR2 SVGAGI. The V and J ends lost 6 bases and 1 base respectively, with 12 bases between them. The CDR3 is 14 residues long. CDR3 loop: CASRTVGANTEAFF. The CDR3 coding sequence is TGTGCCAGCAGAACGGTCGGAGCGAACACTGAAGCTTTCTTT.

This clone occurred a few times. The chain combines TRBV13 with TRBJ1-4, with unresolved D. CDR1 PRHDT and CDR2 FYEKMQ come from the germline V gene (reference sequence). This CDR3 spans 14 amino acids. Trimming removed 2 bases at V and 0 bases at J, with 4 bases between. The CDR3 sequence: CASSLTATNEKLFF. The CDR3 DNA reads as TGTGCCAGCAGCTTAACTGCAACTAATGAAAAACTGTTTTTT. Filled out from reference TRBV13 and TRBJ1-4, the complete variable domain reads AAGVIQSPRHLIKEKRETATLKCYPIPRHDTVYWYQQGPGQDPQFLISFYEKMQSDKGSIPDRFSAQQFSDYHSELNMSSLELGDSALYFCASSLTATNEKLFFGSGTQLSVL.

To note about this clone: Additional DNA sequences in this sample encode the identical CDR3. The chain couples TRBV28 to TRBJ1-5, with D possibly matching TRBD1 (6 bases). The CDR3 runs to 13 residues. Germline loops: CDR1 MDHEN, CDR2 SYDVKM. V gave up 6 bases and J gave up 3 bases, with 9 bases separating them. The CDR3 here is CASSLGHNQPQHF. The DNA of the CDR3 is TGTGCCAGCAGCTTGGGACACAATCAGCCCCAGCATTTT.

The rearrangement links TRBV6-5 to TRBJ2-7, with 9 bases matching TRBD2. The CDR3 totals 13 residues. CDR1 is MNHEY, CDR2 SVGAGI, per germline. J gave up 2 bases and V 8 bases, and 4 bases lay outside the gene matches. The CDR3 DNA reads as TGTGCCAGCTGGGCGGGAGGGACCTACGAGCAGTACTTC. Translation: CASWAGGTYEQYF.

V is TRBV5-4 and J is TRBJ2-1, with 10 bases aligning to TRBD2. Trimming removed 0 bases from V and 5 bases from J; junction bases left unmatched: 5. This CDR3 is 16 amino acids long. Germline V CDR1 and CDR2: SGHNT, YYREEE (reference sequence). CDR3 region: CASSLVRTSGNNEQFF. The CDR3 region has the DNA TGTGCCAGCAGCTTGGTAAGGACTAGCGGAAACAATGAGCAGTTCTTC.

J is TRBJ1-5 and V is TRBV4-1; TRBD1 might be the D (6 bases). The CDR3 length is 16 residues. V lost 4 bases and J lost 6, with 19 bases in between. Germline V lookup: CDR1 MGHRA, CDR2 YSYEKL. The CDR3 sequence: CASSPTGSGQFQPQHF. The CDR3 nucleotides are TGCGCCAGCAGCCCAACAGGGTCCGGGCAGTTTCAGCCCCAGCATTTT.

V gene TRBV7-2 combines with J gene TRBJ2-2; 7 bases fit TRBD2. This CDR3 contains 16 residues. Germline CDR1 and CDR2: SGHTA and FQGNSA. J lost 4 bases, V lost 0 bases, and 5 bases had no gene match. CDR3 protein: CASSLARGSSTGELFF. CDR3 in DNA: TGTGCCAGCAGCTTAGCGCGGGGGAGTAGCACCGGGGAGCTGTTTTTT.

This clone appeared a single time. The J gene is TRBJ2-1, the V gene TRBV7-9; TRBD2 aligns across 8 bases. CDR1 is SEHNR and CDR2 is FQNEAQ in the germline V gene (reference sequence). V was clipped by 0 bases and J by 5 bases; unmatched bases: 6. The CDR3 contains 16 residues. The CDR3 nucleotides are TGTGCCAGCAGCTTAGCGGGAATAGCGGGGAACAATGAGCAGTTCTTC. Encoded protein: CASSLAGIAGNNEQFF. The full variable domain, rest sourced from reference TRBV7-9 and TRBJ2-1, is DTGVSQNPRHKITKRGQNVTFRCDPISEHNRLYWYRQTLGQGPEFLTYFQNEAQLEKSRLLSDRFSAERPKGSFSTLEIQRTEQGDSAMYLCASSLAGIAGNNEQFFGPGTRLTVL.

J is TRBJ2-1 and V is TRBV28; 10 nucleotides align to TRBD2. CDR1 is MDHEN, CDR2 SYDVKM, per germline. Trimming cost V 4 bases and J 3 bases; bases outside gene matches: 6. The CDR3 has 16 amino acids. The CDR3 DNA reads TGTGCCAGCAGTTCCCAGCGGGAGGGCCTCTACAATGAGCAGTTCTTC. Its protein is CASSSQREGLYNEQFF. Variable domain in full (rest from reference TRBV28 and TRBJ2-1): DVKVTQSSRYLVKRTGEKVFLECVQDMDHENMFWYRQDPGLGLRLIYFSYDVKMKEKGDIPEGYSVSREKKERFSLILESASTNQTSMYLCASSSQREGLYNEQFFGPGTRLTVL.

The chain combines TRBV5-1 with TRBJ2-5, with TRBD2 matching over 7 bases. V dropped 0 bases and J dropped 5; count of bases not matched to a gene: 4. CDR3 length: 14 amino acids. CDR1 and CDR2 (germline): SGHRS, YFSETQ. The CDR3 sequence is CASSLATSVETQYF. The CDR3 region has the DNA TGCGCCAGCAGCTTGGCCACTAGCGTGGAGACCCAGTACTTC.

The chain joins TRBV21-1 to TRBJ1-1; the D segment call TRBD1 is taken from the table without a DNA check. TRBV21-1 is given as a pseudogene. The CDR3 sequence is 15 residues long. CDR3 bases: TGTGCCAGCACCAAGGGCCACAGATCGCTAAATGGAGCTTTCTTT. This translates into CASTKGHRSLNGAFF.

This clone was seen more than once but under ten times. The V gene is TRBV4-2, the J gene TRBJ1-2; D gene unclear. Germline CDR1 is LGHNA and CDR2 is YNFKEQ. V lost 2 bases to trimming and J lost 5 bases, with 6 bases between them. The CDR3 is 12 residues long. The CDR3 protein is CASSQTEYGYTF. The CDR3 DNA follows: TGTGCCAGCAGCCAAACAGAGTATGGCTACACCTTC.

This clone has only one observation. The chain joins TRBV6-5 to TRBJ2-2, with D possibly matching TRBD2 (6 bases). The CDR3 has 14 residues. CDR1 is MNHEY and CDR2 is SVGAGI in the germline V gene. Trimming cost V 9 bases and J 6 bases, with 17 bases left between them. The CDR3 sequence: CASVMPGGAGELFF. CDR3 nucleotides: TGTGCCAGTGTAATGCCCGGAGGGGCCGGGGAGCTGTTTTTT.

The chain employs TRBV15 and TRBJ1-3, with a tentative D call TRBD1 (5 bases). The CDR3 contains 15 residues. Between the trimmed V and J ends, which lost 3 bases and 3 bases, there was a span of 12 bases. CDR1 is LNHNV, CDR2 YYDKDF, per germline (reference sequence). The CDR3 reads CATSRDNNRGNTIYF. The CDR3 region has the DNA TGTGCCACCAGCAGGGACAACAACCGTGGAAACACCATATATTTT.

J is TRBJ2-6 and V is TRBV10-1; unclear D gene. The length of the CDR3 is 14 residues. Per the germline V gene, CDR1 is WNHNN and CDR2 is SYGVQD (reference sequence). The ends were cut back, 4 bases at V and 2 bases at J, with 6 bases in the middle. CDR3 in amino acids: CASSAEPGANVLTF. CDR3 in DNA: TGCGCCAGCAGTGCGGAGCCTGGGGCCAACGTCCTGACTTTC.

The rearrangement links TRBV19 to TRBJ2-1; weak D call: TRBD1 (6 bases). This CDR3 region has 17 residues. Trimming pared 3 bases from V and 6 bases from J, leaving 21 bases between. Germline assignment: CDR1 LNHDA and CDR2 SQIVND (reference sequence). In DNA form, the CDR3 reads TGTGCCAGTAGTATCTCCCCCTACAGGGCTTTCAGCAATGAGCAGTTCTTC. Amino acids: CASSISPYRAFSNEQFF.

The rearrangement links TRBV27 to TRBJ1-1; D is perhaps TRBD1 (5 bases). The CDR3 length is 13 residues. The germline V gene encodes CDR1 MNHEY and CDR2 SMNVEV (reference sequence). With 7 bases removed from V and 2 bases from J, the gap between germline ends came to 11 bases. The CDR3, as DNA: TGTGCCAGCAAATGGGGGGGAAACACTGAAGCTTTCTTT. Amino acid sequence: CASKWGGNTEAFF.

This clone appeared a single time. This chain joins TRBV6-5 and TRBJ2-5, with a tentative D call TRBD2 (5 bases). The CDR3 runs to 15 residues. The V gene lost 2 bases and the J gene lost 4 bases, with 14 bases spanning the gap. From germline, CDR1 is MNHEY and CDR2 SVGAGI. Written as DNA, the CDR3 is TGTGCCAGCAGTTACAGGTGGGAGAGGAGAGAGACCCAGTACTTC. Its translation is CASSYRWERRETQYF.

This rearrangement joins TRBV14 to TRBJ2-5, with 8 bases fitting TRBD2. V was clipped by 6 bases and J by 5 bases; unmatched bases: 11. The CDR3 has 15 amino acids. Germline CDR1 reads SGHDN; CDR2 reads FVKESK. CDR3 bases: TGTGCCAGCAGGCCGGGAGGGCGTATCGGGGAGACCCAGTACTTC. Translation gives CASRPGGRIGETQYF.

The V and J genes are TRBV6-4 and TRBJ1-1; TRBD1 matches 7 bases. Germline-derived CDR1 and CDR2 are MRHNA and SNTAGT. The junction had 8 bases not matched to a gene; V was cut back by 3 bases and J by 7 bases. The CDR3 has 14 amino acids. The CDR3 DNA reads TGTGCCAGCAGTGAGCACAGGGGAGTTGGTGAAGCTTTCTTT. The encoded protein is CASSEHRGVGEAFF.

CDR3 bases: TGTGCCAGCAGCGAAGCAGGACTAGCGGGAGGAGTTGAGCAGTTCTTC. It specifies CASSEAGLAGGVEQFF. The gene calls are TRBV7-8 and TRBJ2-1, with 14 positions matching TRBD2. The length of the CDR3 is 16 residues. The trim removed 5 bases at V and 9 bases at J, leaving 9 bases unmatched. CDR1 and CDR2 from the germline V gene are SGHVS and FQNEAQ. Full variable domain (missing parts from reference TRBV7-8 and TRBJ2-1): GAGVSQSPRYKVAKRGQDVALRCDPISGHVSLFWYQQALGQGPEFLTYFQNEAQLDKSGLPSDRFFAERPEGSVSTLKIQRTQQEDSAVYLCASSEAGLAGGVEQFFGPGTRLTVL.

The rearrangement uses TRBV7-2 and TRBJ2-7; 10 bases line up with TRBD1. The CDR3 covers 14 residues. Germline-derived CDR1 and CDR2 are SGHTA and FQGNSA. V trimming: 2 bases; J trimming: 4 bases; junction bases outside the gene matches: 2. CDR3 bases: TGTGCCAGCAGCTTAATGGGACAGGGGTACGAGCAGTACTTC. It is translated as CASSLMGQGYEQYF.

This chain links TRBV11-1 with TRBJ2-5; 14 bases fit TRBD2. Germline lookup yields CDR1 SGHAT and CDR2 FQDESV (reference sequence). The J segment lost 6 bases and the V segment lost 4 bases, leaving 4 bases of the junction unmatched. This CDR3 is built from 15 residues. CDR3 DNA: TGTGCCAGCAGCTCCGGGACTAGCGGGAGAAAGACCCAGTACTTC. Residues: CASSSGTSGRKTQYF.

As for this clone: The identical CDR3 is also encoded by other nucleotide sequences in the sample. The rearrangement uses TRBV18 and TRBJ2-2; D might be TRBD1 (6 bases). Germline V CDR1 and CDR2: KGHSH, LQKENI. V dropped 1 base and J dropped 3 bases, with 6 bases sitting between them. The length of the CDR3 is 14 residues. The CDR3 DNA reads TGTGCCAGCTCACCACAGGGGGACACCGGGGAGCTGTTTTTT. Its translation: CASSPQGDTGELFF.

The CDR3 region has the DNA TGTGCCAGCAGCTTAGGGTACAGTGGGAGGTATTCAGAGACCCAGTACTTC. Protein product: CASSLGYSGRYSETQYF. The chain uses TRBV7-2 and TRBJ2-5, with D perhaps matching TRBD2 (6 bases). CDR1 is SGHTA, CDR2 FQGNSA, per germline. V lost 1 base to trimming and J lost 4 bases, with 19 bases between them. This CDR3 is built from 17 residues.

The chain couples TRBV5-3 to TRBJ2-5, with 8 bases identical to TRBD1. TRBV5-3 is classed as an ORF, of uncertain function. V shed 4 bases and J 2 bases; nucleotides not matched to a gene: 13. The CDR3 has 17 amino acids. CDR3 sequence reads: CARSGIKTGGKQETQYF. In DNA form, the CDR3 reads TGTGCCAGAAGCGGAATAAAAACAGGGGGGAAACAAGAGACCCAGTACTTC.

This sequence joins TRBV24-1 and TRBJ2-1; 10 positions agree with TRBD1. Germline assignment: CDR1 KGHDR and CDR2 SFDVKD. The CDR3 length is 12 residues. Trimming removed 9 bases from V and 6 bases from J; junction bases left unmatched: 1. In DNA, the CDR3 is TGTGCCACCGGGACAGGGGCCAATGAGCAGTTCTTC. It codes for CATGTGANEQFF.

This chain joins TRBV13 and TRBJ1-2, with 8 bases identical to TRBD1. V shed 5 bases and J 3 bases; nucleotides not matched to a gene: 5. Germline assignment: CDR1 PRHDT and CDR2 FYEKMQ (reference sequence). This CDR3 is 14 amino acids long. Here the CDR3 reads CASSRQGTDYGYTF. CDR3 DNA sequence: TGTGCCAGCAGCCGACAGGGGACGGACTATGGCTACACCTTC. The whole variable domain, remainder taken from reference TRBV13 and TRBJ1-2, is AAGVIQSPRHLIKEKRETATLKCYPIPRHDTVYWYQQGPGQDPQFLISFYEKMQSDKGSIPDRFSAQQFSDYHSELNMSSLELGDSALYFCASSRQGTDYGYTFGSGTRLTVV.

This clone was counted a few times. The genes are TRBV30 and TRBJ1-4; maybe TRBD1 (5 bases). The germline V gene has CDR1 GTSNPN and CDR2 SVGIG (reference sequence). Trimming left V 2 bases short and J 8 bases short, with 12 bases between. The CDR3 runs to 13 residues. The CDR3 DNA follows: TGTGCCTGGAGTCGTTTCGGGGGAGAAAAACTGTTTTTT. This encodes CAWSRFGGEKLFF. The entire variable domain, with the rest obtained from reference TRBV30 and TRBJ1-4, is as follows: SQTIHQWPATLVQPVGSPLSLECTVEGTSNPNLYWYRQAAGRGLQLLFYSVGIGQISSEVPQNLSASRPQDRQFILSSKKLLLSDSGFYLCAWSRFGGEKLFFGSGTQLSVL.